This T cell receptor (beta chain) was captured in a study of shared clonotypes between healthy human individuals. The study's findings and limits: Clonotype sharing among donors likely depends on sequencing depth.

TCRdb keeps only in-frame clones here, not all; method: immunoSEQ multiplex PCR. The data contain around 2,000,000 clones, 95% of them singletons. Each sample came from a Caucasian adult donor living in Nashville, Tennessee. As concerns this clone: Antigen specificity is unknown. Other DNA sequences in this specimen translate into the identical CDR3.

The sequencing sample was made of naive CD4+ T cells sorted from blood. Subset indicated: CD45RA+ positively selected. The receptor's source is a man aged 18 to 30 in good health.

CDR3 residues: CASSLVGGQETQYF. CDR3 in DNA: TGCGCCAGCAGCTTGGTAGGAGGACAAGAGACCCAGTACTTC. V and J are TRBV5-1 and TRBJ2-5, with D perhaps TRBD2 (5 bases). The V end lost 0 bases, the J end lost 2 bases, and 8 bases lay between the germline ends. Germline V CDR1 and CDR2: SGHRS, YFSETQ. The CDR3 runs 14 residues.